The clone carrying this T cell receptor (beta chain) was detected a few times. Its target is not known. These data come from a study of regulatory T cells in long-lasting Graves disease. Whole-study context: The definition of persistent Graves' disease was over 5 years of antithyroid drugs with positive TSH receptor antibodies.

The V gene lost 4 bases and the J gene lost 0 bases, with 13 bases spanning the gap. CDR3 length: 15 residues. The germline CDR1 and CDR2 sequences are SGHRS and YFSETQ. Points from the study as a whole: The study found TRBV28, TRBJ1-2 and TRBJ2-5 favored in persistent disease.

In building TCR beta libraries, iRepertoire HTBI primers were used together with Arm-PCR of CDR3 regions. TCRdb re-called the multiplex PCR reads through MiXCR, storing one row per CDR3 protein. The table includes 360,000 or so distinct CDR3 sequences, approximately 25% detected once. Time point noted: persistent/refractory GD, antithyroid drugs over 5 years with positive TRAb. RNA extracted from PBMCs served as the sequencing template. The V call is TRBV5-1, the J call TRBJ1-1, with D hard to call. The sequence was collected from a woman in her forties with Graves disease. This specimen consisted of peripheral blood mononuclear cells (PBMCs), obtained when the disease was refractory, from a patient treated with antithyroid drugs. The CDR3 bases are TGCGCCAGCAGCCGGGGAAGTCCAATGAACACTGAAGCTTTCTTT. This sequence encodes CASSRGSPMNTEAFF.